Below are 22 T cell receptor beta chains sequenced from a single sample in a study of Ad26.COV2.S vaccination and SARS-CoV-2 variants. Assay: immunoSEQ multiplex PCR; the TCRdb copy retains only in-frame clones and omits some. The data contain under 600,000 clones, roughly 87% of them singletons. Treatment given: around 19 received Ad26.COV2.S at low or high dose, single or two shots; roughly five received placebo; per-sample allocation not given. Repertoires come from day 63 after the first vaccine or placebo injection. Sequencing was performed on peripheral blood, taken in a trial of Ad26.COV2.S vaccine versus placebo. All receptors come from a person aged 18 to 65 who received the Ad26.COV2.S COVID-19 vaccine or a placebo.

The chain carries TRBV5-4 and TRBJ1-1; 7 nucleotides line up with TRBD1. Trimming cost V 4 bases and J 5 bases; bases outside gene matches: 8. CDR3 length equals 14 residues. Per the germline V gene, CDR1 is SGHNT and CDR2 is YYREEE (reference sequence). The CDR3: CASSLEGAGTEAFF. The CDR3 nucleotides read TGTGCCAGCAGCCTGGAGGGGGCCGGGACTGAAGCTTTCTTT.

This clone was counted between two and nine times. CDR3 bases: TGTGCCAGCAGCTCCTCCAAAGGCAGGGAAGCTTTCTTT. It encodes CASSSSKGREAFF. The chain links TRBV7-9 to TRBJ1-1; D unresolved. Germline V CDR1 and CDR2: SEHNR, FQNEAQ (reference sequence). The CDR3 covers 13 residues. The V and J ends lost 4 bases and 8 bases respectively, with 14 bases between them.

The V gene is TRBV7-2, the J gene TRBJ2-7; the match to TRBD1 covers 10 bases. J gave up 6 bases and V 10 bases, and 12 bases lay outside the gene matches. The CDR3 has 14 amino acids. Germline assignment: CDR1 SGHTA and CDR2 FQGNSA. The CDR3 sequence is CATRPGQGIREQYF. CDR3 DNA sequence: TGTGCCACTCGACCGGGACAGGGGATTCGCGAGCAGTACTTC.

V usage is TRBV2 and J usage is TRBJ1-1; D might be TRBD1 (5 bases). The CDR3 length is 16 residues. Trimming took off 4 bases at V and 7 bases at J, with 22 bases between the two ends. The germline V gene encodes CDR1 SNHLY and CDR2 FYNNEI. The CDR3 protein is CASSGPRVEYDSEAFF. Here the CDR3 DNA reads TGTGCCAGCAGTGGCCCCAGGGTGGAGTATGACAGTGAAGCTTTCTTT.

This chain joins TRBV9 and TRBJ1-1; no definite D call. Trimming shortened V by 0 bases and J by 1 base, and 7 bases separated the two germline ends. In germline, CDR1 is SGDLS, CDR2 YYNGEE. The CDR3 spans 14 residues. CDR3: CASSVDPQNTEAFF. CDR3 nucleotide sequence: TGTGCCAGCAGCGTAGACCCGCAGAACACTGAAGCTTTCTTT.

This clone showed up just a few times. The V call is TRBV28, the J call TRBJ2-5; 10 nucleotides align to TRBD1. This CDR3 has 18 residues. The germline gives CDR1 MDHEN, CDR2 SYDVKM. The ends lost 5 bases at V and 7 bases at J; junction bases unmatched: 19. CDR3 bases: TGTGCCAGCAGTCCCCGACGGTTGACAGGGGGCCCAAAAGGGACCCAGTACTTC. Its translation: CASSPRRLTGGPKGTQYF.

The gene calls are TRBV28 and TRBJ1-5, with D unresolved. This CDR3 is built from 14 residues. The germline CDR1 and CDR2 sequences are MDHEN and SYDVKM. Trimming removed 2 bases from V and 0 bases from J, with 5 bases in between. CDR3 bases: TGTGCCAGCAGTTTAACTACTAGCAATCAGCCCCAGCATTTT. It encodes CASSLTTSNQPQHF. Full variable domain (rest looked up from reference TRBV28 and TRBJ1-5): DVKVTQSSRYLVKRTGEKVFLECVQDMDHENMFWYRQDPGLGLRLIYFSYDVKMKEKGDIPEGYSVSREKKERFSLILESASTNQTSMYLCASSLTTSNQPQHFGDGTRLSIL.

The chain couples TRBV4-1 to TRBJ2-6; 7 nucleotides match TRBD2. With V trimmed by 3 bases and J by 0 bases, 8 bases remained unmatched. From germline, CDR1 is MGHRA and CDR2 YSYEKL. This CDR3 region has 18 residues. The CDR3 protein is CASSHFLASGSGANVLTF. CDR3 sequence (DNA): TGCGCCAGCAGCCACTTTTTGGCTAGCGGCTCTGGGGCCAACGTCCTGACTTTC.

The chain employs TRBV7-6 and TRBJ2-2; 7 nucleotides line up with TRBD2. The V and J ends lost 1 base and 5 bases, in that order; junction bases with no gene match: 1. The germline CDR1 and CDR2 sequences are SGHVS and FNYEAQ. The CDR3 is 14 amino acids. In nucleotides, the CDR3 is TGTGCCAGCAGCTTAGGGGAGGGGACCGGGGAGCTGTTTTTT. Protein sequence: CASSLGEGTGELFF. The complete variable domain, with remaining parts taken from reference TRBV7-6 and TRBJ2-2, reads GAGVSQSPRYKVTKRGQDVALRCDPISGHVSLYWYRQALGQGPEFLTYFNYEAQQDKSGLPNDRFSAERPEGSISTLTIQRTEQRDSAMYRCASSLGEGTGELFFGEGSRLTVL.

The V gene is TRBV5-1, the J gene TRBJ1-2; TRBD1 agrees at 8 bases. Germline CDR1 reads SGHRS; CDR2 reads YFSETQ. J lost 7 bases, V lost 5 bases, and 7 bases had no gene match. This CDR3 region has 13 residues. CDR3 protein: CASRSDREFGYTF. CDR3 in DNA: TGCGCCAGCAGATCGGACAGGGAATTTGGCTACACCTTC.

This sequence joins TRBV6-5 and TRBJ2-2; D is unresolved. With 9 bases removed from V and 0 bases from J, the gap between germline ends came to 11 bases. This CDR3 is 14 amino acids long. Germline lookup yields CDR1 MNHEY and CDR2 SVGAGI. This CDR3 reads CASTWYANTGELFF. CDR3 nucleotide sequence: TGTGCCAGTACGTGGTACGCGAACACCGGGGAGCTGTTTTTT.

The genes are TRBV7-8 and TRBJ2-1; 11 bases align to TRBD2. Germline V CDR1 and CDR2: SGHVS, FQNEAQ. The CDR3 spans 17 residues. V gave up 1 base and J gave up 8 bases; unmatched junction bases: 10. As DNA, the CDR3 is TGTGCCAGCAGCTTAGGCTCCCTAGCGGGGGGTAGGGATGAGCAGTTCTTC. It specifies CASSLGSLAGGRDEQFF.

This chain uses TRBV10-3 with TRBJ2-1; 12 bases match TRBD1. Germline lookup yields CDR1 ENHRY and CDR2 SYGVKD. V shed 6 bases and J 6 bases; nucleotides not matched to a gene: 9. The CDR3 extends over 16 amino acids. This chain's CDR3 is CAIRGQGAVKSNEQFF. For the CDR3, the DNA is TGTGCCATCAGGGGACAGGGGGCTGTAAAATCCAATGAGCAGTTCTTC.

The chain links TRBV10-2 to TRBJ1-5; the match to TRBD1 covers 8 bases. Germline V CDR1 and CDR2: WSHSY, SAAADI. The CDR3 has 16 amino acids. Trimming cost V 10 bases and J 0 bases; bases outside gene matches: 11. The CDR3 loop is CATAPIQGVSNQPQHF. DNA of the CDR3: TGCGCCACCGCACCTATACAGGGGGTTAGCAATCAGCCCCAGCATTTT.

The CDR3 loop reads CASSPYKTGTEAFF. The CDR3 nucleotides are TGCGCCAGCAGCCCGTACAAGACGGGTACTGAAGCTTTCTTT. The chain is built from TRBV5-1 and TRBJ1-1, with D unresolved. The V gene's germline CDR1 is SGHRS and CDR2 YFSETQ. This CDR3 spans 14 amino acids. The V end lost 4 bases, the J end lost 5 bases, and 15 bases lay between the germline ends.

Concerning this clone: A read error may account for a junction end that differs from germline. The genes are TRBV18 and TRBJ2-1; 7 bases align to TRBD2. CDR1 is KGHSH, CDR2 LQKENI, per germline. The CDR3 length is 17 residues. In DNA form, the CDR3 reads TGTACCAGCTCACCAGGTCTCACCGGGGAGGGATTTGATGAGCAGTTCTTC. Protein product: CTSSPGLTGEGFDEQFF.

In nucleotides, the CDR3 is TGTGCCAGCAGTGATTTTAAGGAAGCTTTCTTT. This sequence encodes CASSDFKEAFF. The genes are TRBV6-1 and TRBJ1-1; no clear D. Germline V CDR1 and CDR2: MNHNS, SASEGT. The germline V and J ends were trimmed by 3 bases and 8 bases, with 7 bases remaining between them. The CDR3 spans 11 residues.

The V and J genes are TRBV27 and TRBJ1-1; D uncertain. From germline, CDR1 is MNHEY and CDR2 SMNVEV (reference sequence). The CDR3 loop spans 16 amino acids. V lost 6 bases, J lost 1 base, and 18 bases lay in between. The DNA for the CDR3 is TGTGCCAGCAGACAGCATCTGAGGGCGAGGAACACTGAAGCTTTCTTT. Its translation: CASRQHLRARNTEAFF.

In DNA form, the CDR3 reads TGTGCCAGCAGCTTTCCTCAGGCCAAAAGCTACGAGCAGTACTTC. Translated, it gives CASSFPQAKSYEQYF. The chain carries TRBV7-9 and TRBJ2-7; D call uncertain. Germline V lookup: CDR1 SEHNR, CDR2 FQNEAQ (reference sequence). This CDR3 is built from 15 residues. Trimming took 3 bases from V and 3 from J, leaving 15 bases between them.

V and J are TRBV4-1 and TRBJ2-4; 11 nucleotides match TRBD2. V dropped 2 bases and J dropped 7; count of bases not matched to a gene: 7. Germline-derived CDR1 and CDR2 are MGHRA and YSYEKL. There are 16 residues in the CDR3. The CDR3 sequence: CASSQPSGRRGNIQYF. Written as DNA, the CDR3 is TGCGCCAGCAGCCAACCTAGCGGGAGGCGGGGGAACATTCAGTACTTC.

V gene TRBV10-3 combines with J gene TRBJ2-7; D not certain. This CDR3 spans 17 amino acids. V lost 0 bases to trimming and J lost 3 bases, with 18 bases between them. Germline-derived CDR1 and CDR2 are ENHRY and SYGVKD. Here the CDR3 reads CAISESRLPLPLYEQYF. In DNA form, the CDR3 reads TGTGCCATCAGTGAGTCGAGACTTCCCCTGCCACTCTACGAGCAGTACTTC.

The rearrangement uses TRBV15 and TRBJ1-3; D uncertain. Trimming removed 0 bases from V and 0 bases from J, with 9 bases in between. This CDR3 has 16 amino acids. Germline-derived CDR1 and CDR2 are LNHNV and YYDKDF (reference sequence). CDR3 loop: CATSRDFALSGNTIYF. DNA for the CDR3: TGTGCCACCAGCAGAGATTTCGCTCTCTCTGGAAACACCATATATTTT.